This TCR beta chain was captured in a study of cytomegalovirus exposure and HLA in healthy donors. PCR used 60 Vbeta primers and 13 Jbeta primers. Assay used: immunoSEQ multiplex PCR; TCRdb lists only in-frame clones, some missing. Altogether around 120,000 clones are present, about four fifths being singletons, with the ten largest covering about 10%. With 1 base removed from V and 2 bases from J, the gap between germline ends came to 7 bases. Per germline, CDR1 SGHAT and CDR2 FQNNGV. CDR3 length: 14 residues. This TCR was recovered from a female donor in good health and CMV-seropositive. Sequenced sample: PBMCs. This chain uses TRBV11-2 with TRBJ2-3; TRBD1 might be the D (5 bases). CDR3 residues: CASSLAGHTDTQYF. The CDR3 DNA sequence: TGTGCCAGCAGCTTAGCAGGGCACACAGATACGCAGTATTTT.